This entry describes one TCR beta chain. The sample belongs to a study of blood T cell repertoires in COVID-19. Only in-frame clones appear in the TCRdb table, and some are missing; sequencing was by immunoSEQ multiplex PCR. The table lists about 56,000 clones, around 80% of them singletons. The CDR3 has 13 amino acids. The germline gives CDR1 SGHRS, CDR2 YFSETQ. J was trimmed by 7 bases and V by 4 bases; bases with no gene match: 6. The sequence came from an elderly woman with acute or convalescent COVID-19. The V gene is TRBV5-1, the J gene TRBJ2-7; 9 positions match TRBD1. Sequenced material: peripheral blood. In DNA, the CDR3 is TGCGCCAGCAGCCCCGATGGACAGGGGGAGCAGTACTTC. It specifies CASSPDGQGEQYF.